This record looks at one T cell receptor (beta chain) sequence and its context. Its specificity is not known. This entry belongs to a study of cytomegalovirus exposure and HLA in healthy donors. The wider study: About 180 million T cells yielded approximately 110 million unique TCR beta sequences in earlier analysis.

The germline gives CDR1 KGHSH, CDR2 LQKENI. V was pared by 2 bases and J by 6 bases, with 10 bases between. The CDR3 contains 13 residues. The study's findings and limits: Excluded were some V segments that proved indistinguishable, including TRBV6-2 and TRBV6-3. Among the most significant clusters, several appeared linked to common viral pathogens in a later analysis. In vitro checks showed that a few CMV-associated chains really do target CMV antigens.

The PCR used 60 Vbeta and 13 Jbeta primers. Libraries were prepared by immunoSEQ multiplex PCR; TCRdb keeps only in-frame clonotypes and omits some of them. The table shows 160,000 or so clones, with around 75% occurring only once. The sequencing sample was made of PBMCs. The chain joins TRBV18 to TRBJ1-1; D is perhaps TRBD1 (6 bases). The sequence derives from a female donor in good health and CMV-seronegative. CDR3 amino acids: CASSPDRPPEAFF. The CDR3 DNA follows: TGTGCCAGCTCACCAGACAGGCCCCCTGAAGCTTTCTTT.